A selection of T cell receptor beta chains follows, all from one sample in a study of T cells in tumors after PD-1 blockade. Clones were read by immunoSEQ multiplex PCR, and TCRdb kept only the in-frame ones, dropping some. The profile shows roughly 48,000 clones, more than 65% of them singletons. The sequenced sample was PBMCs, obtained before anti-PD-1 treatment. All receptors come from a human donor with basal cell carcinoma. The CDR3 runs from the conserved cysteine through the conserved F or W. A D gene is named only where the DNA matches it firmly. Size values are once, few and many counts, or a class for expanded clones, and some rows have none.

TRBJ2-7	TRBV3-1/TRBV3-2	NA	TRBD1	CASSQDVGQGGKQYF	TGTGCCAGCAGCCAAGATGTAGGACAGGGAGGAAAGCAGTACTTC
TRBJ2-4	TRBV7-9	NA	NA	CASSFLVIQYF	TGTGCCAGCAGCTTTCTCGTAATTCAGTACTTC
TRBJ2-5	TRBV5-8	NA	NA	CATHFDRLETQYF	TGTGCCACACACTTTGACAGGTTGGAGACCCAGTACTTC
TRBJ2-5	TRBV5-1	once	NA	CASSLEGGRAGETQYF	TGCGCCAGCAGCTTGGAGGGTGGAAGGGCAGGAGAGACCCAGTACTTC
TRBJ2-6	TRBV27	NA	NA	CASSRDLGGANVLTF	TGTGCCAGCAGCCGGGATTTGGGCGGGGCCAACGTCCTGACTTTC
TRBJ2-2	TRBV7-9	NA	NA	CASSFSYSAGPGELFF	TGTGCCAGCAGCTTTTCGTACTCCGCAGGTCCCGGGGAGCTGTTTTTT
TRBJ2-1	TRBV2	NA	TRBD1	CASTPGTEPYNEQFF	TGTGCCAGCACTCCCGGGACAGAGCCATACAATGAGCAGTTCTTC
TRBJ1-1	TRBV30	NA	NA	CAWSVRGDTEAFF	TGTGCCTGGAGTGTACGCGGCGACACTGAAGCTTTCTTT
TRBJ2-4	TRBV28	NA	NA	CASRKVAKNIQYF	TGTGCCAGCAGAAAGGTTGCCAAAAACATTCAGTACTTC
TRBJ1-5	TRBV19	NA	NA	CASSIEIHTQGIGQPQHF	TGTGCCAGTAGTATAGAGATTCACACTCAGGGAATTGGCCAGCCCCAGCATTTT
TRBJ2-1	TRBV19	NA	TRBD2	CASSALAGGENEQFF	TGTGCCAGTAGTGCCTTAGCGGGGGGGGAAAATGAGCAGTTCTTC
TRBJ1-4	TRBV14	NA	NA	CASSRGVQGMGFYF	TGTGCCAGCAGCCGAGGGGTCCAGGGAATGGGCTTTTATTTT
TRBJ1-1	TRBV5-6	once	NA	CASSSWGLAHTEAFF	TGTGCCAGCAGCTCCTGGGGGCTGGCGCACACTGAAGCTTTCTTT
TRBJ2-1	TRBV5-1	NA	TRBD2	CASSFTPGLAGGVNEQFF	TGCGCCAGCAGCTTCACCCCCGGACTAGCGGGGGGCGTCAATGAGCAGTTCTTC
TRBJ1-5	TRBV28	NA	NA	CASSLKIRPQHF	TGTGCCAGCAGCCTTAAGATAAGACCCCAGCATTTT
TRBJ2-5	TRBV3-1/TRBV3-2	few	NA	CASSRTETQYF	TGTGCCAGCAGCCGTACAGAGACCCAGTACTTC
TRBJ2-1	TRBV24-1	NA	TRBD1	CATSDRGQQFF	TGTGCCACCAGTGACAGGGGGCAGCAGTTCTTC
TRBJ2-6	TRBV9	NA	NA	CASSADRSGANVLTF	TGTGCCAGCAGCGCCGACAGATCTGGGGCCAACGTCCTGACTTTC
TRBJ2-3	TRBV4-1	NA	NA	CASSQVEVTDTQYF	TGCGCCAGCAGCCAAGTTGAGGTGACAGATACGCAGTATTTT
TRBJ1-1	TRBV6-5	NA	NA	CASSKTTMNTEAFF	TGTGCCAGCAGTAAAACAACCATGAACACTGAAGCTTTCTTT
TRBJ2-3	TRBV3-1/TRBV3-2	NA	NA	CASSQGFYMSDTQYF	TGTGCCAGCAGCCAAGGTTTCTATATGTCGGATACGCAGTATTTT
TRBJ1-5	TRBV6-1	NA	NA	CASSDGVRGARGPQHF	TGTGCCAGCAGTGATGGAGTTCGGGGAGCTCGCGGGCCCCAGCATTTT
TRBJ2-3	TRBV24-1	NA	TRBD1	CATSDSDRRTDTQYF	TGTGCCACCAGTGATTCGGACAGGAGAACAGATACGCAGTATTTT
TRBJ1-6	TRBV27	NA	NA	CASSPQTPPSLHF	TGTGCCAGCAGTCCCCAGACTCCTCCCTCCCTCCACTTT